One TCR beta chain is described in this entry. No antigen is known for it. CDR3 length: 16 residues. Germline CDR1 MDHEN, CDR2 SYDVKM. Unmatched junction bases numbered 7, after V lost 5 bases and J lost 0 bases. The PCR made use of 60 Vbeta and 13 Jbeta primers. The assay was immunoSEQ multiplex PCR, and TCRdb's table has in-frame clones only and misses some. The sample holds over 250,000 clones, more than 55% seen once. The sample is drawn from a study of cytomegalovirus exposure and HLA in healthy donors. Study-wide findings and caveats: Among TCR beta chains, those listed as cytomegalovirus-associated numbered around 160.

The sample consisted of PBMCs. This receptor was obtained from a female donor in good health and CMV-seronegative. This chain connects TRBV28 to TRBJ2-1; 7 bases line up with TRBD1. CDR3 in amino acids: CASSPTGLSSYNEQFF. CDR3 coding DNA: TGTGCCAGCAGTCCGACAGGGCTTTCCTCCTACAATGAGCAGTTCTTC.